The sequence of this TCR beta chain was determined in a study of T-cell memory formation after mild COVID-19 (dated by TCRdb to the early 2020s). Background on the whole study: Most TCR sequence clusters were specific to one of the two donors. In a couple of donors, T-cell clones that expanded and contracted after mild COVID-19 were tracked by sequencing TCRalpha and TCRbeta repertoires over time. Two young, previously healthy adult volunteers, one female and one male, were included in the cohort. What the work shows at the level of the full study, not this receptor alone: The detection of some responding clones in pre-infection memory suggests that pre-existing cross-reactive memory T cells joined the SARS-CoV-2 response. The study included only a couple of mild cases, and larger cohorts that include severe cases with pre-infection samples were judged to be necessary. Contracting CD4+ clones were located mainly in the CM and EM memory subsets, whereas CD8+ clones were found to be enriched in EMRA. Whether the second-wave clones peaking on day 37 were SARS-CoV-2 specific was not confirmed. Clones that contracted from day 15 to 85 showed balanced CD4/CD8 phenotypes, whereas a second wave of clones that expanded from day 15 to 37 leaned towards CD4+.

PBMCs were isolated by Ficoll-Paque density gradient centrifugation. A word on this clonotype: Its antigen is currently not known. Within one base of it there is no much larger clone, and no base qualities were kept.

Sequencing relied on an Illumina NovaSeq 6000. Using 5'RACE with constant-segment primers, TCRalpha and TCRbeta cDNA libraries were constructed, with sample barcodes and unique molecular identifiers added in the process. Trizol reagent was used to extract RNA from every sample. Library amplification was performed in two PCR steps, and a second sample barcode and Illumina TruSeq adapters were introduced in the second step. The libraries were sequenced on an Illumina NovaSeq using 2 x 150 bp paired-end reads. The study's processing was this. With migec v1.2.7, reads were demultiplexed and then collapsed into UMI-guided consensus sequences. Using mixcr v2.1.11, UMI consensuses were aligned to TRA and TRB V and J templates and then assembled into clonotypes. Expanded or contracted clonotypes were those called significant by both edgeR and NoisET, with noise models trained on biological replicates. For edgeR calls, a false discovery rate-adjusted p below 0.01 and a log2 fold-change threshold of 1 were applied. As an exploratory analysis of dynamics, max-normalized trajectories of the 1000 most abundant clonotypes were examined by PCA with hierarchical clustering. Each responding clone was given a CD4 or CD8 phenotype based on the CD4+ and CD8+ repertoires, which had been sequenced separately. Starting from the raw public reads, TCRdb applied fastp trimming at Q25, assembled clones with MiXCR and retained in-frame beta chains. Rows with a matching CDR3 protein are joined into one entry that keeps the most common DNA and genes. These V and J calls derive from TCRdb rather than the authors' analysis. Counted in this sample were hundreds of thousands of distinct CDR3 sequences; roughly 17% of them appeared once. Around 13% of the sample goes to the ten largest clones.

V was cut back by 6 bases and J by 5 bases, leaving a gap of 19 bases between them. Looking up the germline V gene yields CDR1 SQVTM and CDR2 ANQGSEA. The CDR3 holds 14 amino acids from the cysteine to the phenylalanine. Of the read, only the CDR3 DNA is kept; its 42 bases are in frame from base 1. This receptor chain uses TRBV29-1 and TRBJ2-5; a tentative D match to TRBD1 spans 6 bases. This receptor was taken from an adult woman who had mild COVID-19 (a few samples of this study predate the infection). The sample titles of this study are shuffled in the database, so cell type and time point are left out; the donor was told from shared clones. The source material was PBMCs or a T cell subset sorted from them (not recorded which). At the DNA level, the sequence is TGCAGCGTCCCTTCAGGGGTTAGGAGGGAGACCCAGTACTTC. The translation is CSVPSGVRRETQYF. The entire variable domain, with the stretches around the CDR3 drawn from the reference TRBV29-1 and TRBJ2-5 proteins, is SAVISQKPSRDICQRGTSLTIQCQVDSQVTMMFWYRQQPGQSLTLIATANQGSEATYESGFVIDKFPISRPNLTFSTLTVSNMSPEDSSIYLCSVPSGVRRETQYFGPGTRLLVL.